The sequence of this TCR beta chain was determined in a study of cytomegalovirus exposure and HLA in healthy donors. Study-wide results and limits: Within the 95 to 150 validation repertoires, first-cohort TCR clusters tended to co-occur, according to a later analysis. The CMV antigen specificity of three CMV-associated chains was confirmed through in vitro analysis. According to reports, the classifier identified cytomegalovirus status with high specificity and sensitivity.

Method: immunoSEQ multiplex PCR; TCRdb's copy keeps in-frame clones and lacks some. This table holds 120,000 or so clones, roughly 95% found once. The count of this clone is one. As yet, its antigen is unknown. The material sequenced was PBMCs. The TCR comes from a young man in good health and CMV-seronegative.

The CDR3 spells CASSMIAGGPQPYEQYF. In DNA form, the CDR3 reads TGTGCCAGTAGTATGATAGCGGGAGGGCCGCAGCCCTACGAGCAGTACTTC. The chain employs TRBV19 and TRBJ2-7; 11 bases agree with TRBD2. The CDR3 runs to 17 residues. Germline CDR1 is LNHDA and CDR2 is SQIVND (reference sequence). The V and J ends lost 3 bases and 2 bases, in that order; junction bases with no gene match: 9.